This TCR beta chain is drawn from a study of blood T cells in healthy people across ages. Using a J-beta primer mix together with a sample-barcoded 5' primer, a second PCR was run for roughly 7 to 12 cycles. TCRdb ran MiXCR on the 5' RACE reads and lists one entry per CDR3 protein. The top ten hold about 32% of the sample, which has fewer than 800,000 distinct CDR3 sequences, around 45% seen once. Germline V gene lookup returns CDR1 SEHNR and CDR2 FQNEAQ (reference sequence). V gave up 1 base and J gave up 9 bases, with 22 bases separating them. The CDR3 extends over 16 amino acids. This clonotype originated in a woman aged 60 to 75 in good health. Material: blood. The chain carries TRBV7-9 and TRBJ2-7; a weak D match, TRBD1 (6 bases). In nucleotides, the CDR3 is TGTGCCAGCAGCTTAGAGTCCGGACAGAGGCACCCCCGGCAGTACTTC. Residues: CASSLESGQRHPRQYF.